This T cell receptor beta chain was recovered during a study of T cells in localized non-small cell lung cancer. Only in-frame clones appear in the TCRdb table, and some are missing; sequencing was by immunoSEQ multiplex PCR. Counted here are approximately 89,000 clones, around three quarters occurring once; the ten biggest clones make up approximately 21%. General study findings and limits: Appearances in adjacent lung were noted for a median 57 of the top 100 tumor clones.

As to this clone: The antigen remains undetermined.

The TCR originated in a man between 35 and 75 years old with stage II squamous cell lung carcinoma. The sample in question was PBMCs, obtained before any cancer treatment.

The CDR3 DNA sequence: TGTGCCAGCAGACCCGGACAGGACCCTAACTATGGCTACACCTTC. Protein: CASRPGQDPNYGYTF. The V gene is TRBV6-6, the J gene TRBJ1-2, with 7 bases fitting TRBD1. Germline CDR1 reads MNHNY; CDR2 reads SVGAGI (reference sequence). V dropped 6 bases and J dropped 0; count of bases not matched to a gene: 7. This CDR3 has 15 amino acids.